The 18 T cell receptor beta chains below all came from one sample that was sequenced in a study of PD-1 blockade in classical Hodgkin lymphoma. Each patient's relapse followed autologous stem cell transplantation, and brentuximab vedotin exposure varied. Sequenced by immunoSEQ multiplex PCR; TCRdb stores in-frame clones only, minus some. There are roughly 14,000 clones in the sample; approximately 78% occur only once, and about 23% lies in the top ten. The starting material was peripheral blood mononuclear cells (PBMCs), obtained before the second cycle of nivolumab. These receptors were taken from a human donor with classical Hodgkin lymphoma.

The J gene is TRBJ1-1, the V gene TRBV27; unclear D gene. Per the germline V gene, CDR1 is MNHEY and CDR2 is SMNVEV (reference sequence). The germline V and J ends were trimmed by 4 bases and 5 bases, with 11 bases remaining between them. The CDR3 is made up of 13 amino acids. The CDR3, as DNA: TGTGCCAGCAGTTCAGGACTGGGAACTGAAGCTTTCTTT. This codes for CASSSGLGTEAFF.

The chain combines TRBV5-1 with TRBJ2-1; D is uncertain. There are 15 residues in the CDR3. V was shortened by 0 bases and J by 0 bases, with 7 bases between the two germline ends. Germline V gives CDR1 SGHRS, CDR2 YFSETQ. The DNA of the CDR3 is TGCGCCAGCAGCTTGGTAGCCTCCTCCTACAATGAGCAGTTCTTC. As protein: CASSLVASSYNEQFF.

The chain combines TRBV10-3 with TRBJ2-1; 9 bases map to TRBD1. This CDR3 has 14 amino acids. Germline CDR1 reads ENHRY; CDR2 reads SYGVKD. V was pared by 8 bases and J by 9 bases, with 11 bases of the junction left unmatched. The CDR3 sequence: CAIRRQGDIFEQFF. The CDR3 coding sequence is TGTGCCATCCGGCGACAGGGGGATATTTTTGAGCAGTTCTTC.

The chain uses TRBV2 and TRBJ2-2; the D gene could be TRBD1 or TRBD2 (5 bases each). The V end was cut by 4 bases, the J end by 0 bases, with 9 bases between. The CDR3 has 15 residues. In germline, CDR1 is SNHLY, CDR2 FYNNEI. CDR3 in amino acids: CASSGGTPNTGELFF. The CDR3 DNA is TGTGCCAGCAGTGGGGGGACGCCGAACACCGGGGAGCTGTTTTTT. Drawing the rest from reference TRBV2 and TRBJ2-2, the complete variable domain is EPEVTQTPSHQVTQMGQEVILRCVPISNHLYFYWYRQILGQKVEFLVSFYNNEISEKSEIFDDQFSVERPDGSNFTLKIRSTKLEDSAMYFCASSGGTPNTGELFFGEGSRLTVL.

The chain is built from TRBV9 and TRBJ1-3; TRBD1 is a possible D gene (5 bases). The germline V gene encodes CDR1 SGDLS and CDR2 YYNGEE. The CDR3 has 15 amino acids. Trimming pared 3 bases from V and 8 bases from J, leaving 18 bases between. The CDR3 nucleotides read TGTGCCAGCAGCGATCAGGGTCTTACCTTTGACACCATATATTTT. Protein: CASSDQGLTFDTIYF.

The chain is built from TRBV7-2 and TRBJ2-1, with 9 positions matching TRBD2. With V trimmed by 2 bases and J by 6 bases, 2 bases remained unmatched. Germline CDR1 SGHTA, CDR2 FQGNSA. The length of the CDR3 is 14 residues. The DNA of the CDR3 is TGTGCCAGCAGCTTATTAGCGGGGGTCAATGAGCAGTTCTTC. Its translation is CASSLLAGVNEQFF.

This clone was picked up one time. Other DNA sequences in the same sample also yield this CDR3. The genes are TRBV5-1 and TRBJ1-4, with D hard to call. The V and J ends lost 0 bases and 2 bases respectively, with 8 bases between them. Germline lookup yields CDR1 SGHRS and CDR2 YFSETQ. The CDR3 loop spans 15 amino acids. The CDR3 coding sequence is TGCGCCAGCAGCTTGGTTGGGTCCACTAATGAAAAACTGTTTTTT. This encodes CASSLVGSTNEKLFF.

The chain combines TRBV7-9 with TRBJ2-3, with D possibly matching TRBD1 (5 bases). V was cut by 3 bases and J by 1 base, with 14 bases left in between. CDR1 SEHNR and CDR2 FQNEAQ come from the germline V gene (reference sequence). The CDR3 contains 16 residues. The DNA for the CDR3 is TGTGCCAGCAGCTTGCGACAGTCAGTCCGCACAGATACGCAGTATTTT. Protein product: CASSLRQSVRTDTQYF.

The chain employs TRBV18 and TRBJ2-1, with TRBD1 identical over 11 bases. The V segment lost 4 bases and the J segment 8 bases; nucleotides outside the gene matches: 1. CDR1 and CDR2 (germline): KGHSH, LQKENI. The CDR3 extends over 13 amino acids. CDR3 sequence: CASSRTGGDEQFF. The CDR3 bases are TGTGCCAGCTCACGGACAGGGGGCGATGAGCAGTTCTTC.

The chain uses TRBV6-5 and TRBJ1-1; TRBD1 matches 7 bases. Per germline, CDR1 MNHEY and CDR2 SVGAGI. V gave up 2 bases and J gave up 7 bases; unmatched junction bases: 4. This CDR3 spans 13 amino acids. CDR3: CASSYRGGHEAFF. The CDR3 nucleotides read TGTGCCAGCAGTTACCGAGGGGGCCATGAAGCTTTCTTT.

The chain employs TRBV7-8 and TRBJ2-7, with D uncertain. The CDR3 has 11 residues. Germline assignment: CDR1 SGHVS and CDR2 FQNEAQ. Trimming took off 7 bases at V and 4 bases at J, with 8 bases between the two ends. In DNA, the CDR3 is TGTGCCAGCAAAAACAATTACGAGCAGTACTTC. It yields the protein CASKNNYEQYF.

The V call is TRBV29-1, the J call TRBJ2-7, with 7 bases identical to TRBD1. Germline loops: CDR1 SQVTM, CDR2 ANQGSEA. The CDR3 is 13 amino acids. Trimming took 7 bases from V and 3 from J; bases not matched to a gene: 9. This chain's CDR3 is CSGARGMNYEQYF. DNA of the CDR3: TGCAGCGGGGCCAGGGGGATGAACTACGAGCAGTACTTC.

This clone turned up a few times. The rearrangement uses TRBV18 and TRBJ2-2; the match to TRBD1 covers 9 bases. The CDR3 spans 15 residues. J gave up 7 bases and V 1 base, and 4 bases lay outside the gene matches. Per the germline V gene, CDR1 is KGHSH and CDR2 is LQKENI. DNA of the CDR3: TGTGCCAGCTCACCACGGACAGGGGAAAGCGGGGAGCTGTTTTTT. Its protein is CASSPRTGESGELFF.

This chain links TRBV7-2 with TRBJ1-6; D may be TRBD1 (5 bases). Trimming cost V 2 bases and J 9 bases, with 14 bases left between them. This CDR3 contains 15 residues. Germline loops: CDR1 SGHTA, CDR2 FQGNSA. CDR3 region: CASSLLGLFASPLHF. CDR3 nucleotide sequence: TGTGCCAGCAGCTTATTGGGACTGTTCGCTTCACCCCTCCACTTT.

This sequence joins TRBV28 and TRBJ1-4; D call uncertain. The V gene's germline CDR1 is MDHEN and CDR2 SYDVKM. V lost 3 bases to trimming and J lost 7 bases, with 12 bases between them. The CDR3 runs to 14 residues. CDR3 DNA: TGTGCCAGCAGTTTTGGAGGGTCCGGTGAAAAACTGTTTTTT. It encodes CASSFGGSGEKLFF. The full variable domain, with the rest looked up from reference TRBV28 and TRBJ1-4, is DVKVTQSSRYLVKRTGEKVFLECVQDMDHENMFWYRQDPGLGLRLIYFSYDVKMKEKGDIPEGYSVSREKKERFSLILESASTNQTSMYLCASSFGGSGEKLFFGSGTQLSVL.

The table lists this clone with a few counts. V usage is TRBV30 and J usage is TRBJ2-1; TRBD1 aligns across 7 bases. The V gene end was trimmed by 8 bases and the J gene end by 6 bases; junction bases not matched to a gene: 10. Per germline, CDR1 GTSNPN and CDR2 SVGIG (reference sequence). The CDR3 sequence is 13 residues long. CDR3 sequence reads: CAGSGQTINEQFF. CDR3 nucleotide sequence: TGTGCCGGCTCGGGACAGACAATCAATGAGCAGTTCTTC. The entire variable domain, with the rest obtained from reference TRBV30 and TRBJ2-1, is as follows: SQTIHQWPATLVQPVGSPLSLECTVEGTSNPNLYWYRQAAGRGLQLLFYSVGIGQISSEVPQNLSASRPQDRQFILSSKKLLLSDSGFYLCAGSGQTINEQFFGPGTRLTVL.

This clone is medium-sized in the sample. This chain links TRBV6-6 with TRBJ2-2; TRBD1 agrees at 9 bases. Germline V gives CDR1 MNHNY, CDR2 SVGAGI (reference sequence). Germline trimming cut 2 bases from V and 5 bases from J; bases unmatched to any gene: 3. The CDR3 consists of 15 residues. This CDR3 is CASSYRDRVTGELFF. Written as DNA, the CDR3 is TGTGCCAGCAGTTACCGGGACAGGGTTACCGGGGAGCTGTTTTTT.

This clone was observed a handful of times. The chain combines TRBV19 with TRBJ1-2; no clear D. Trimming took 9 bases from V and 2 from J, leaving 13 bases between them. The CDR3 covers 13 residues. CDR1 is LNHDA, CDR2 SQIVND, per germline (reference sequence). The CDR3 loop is CASLGRFNYGYTF. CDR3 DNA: TGTGCCAGCCTAGGCAGGTTCAACTATGGCTACACCTTC.